The rows below give T cell receptor beta chains drawn from one sample of a study of blood T cell repertoires in COVID-19. Sequenced by immunoSEQ multiplex PCR; TCRdb stores in-frame clones only, minus some. The repertoire consists of about 81,000 clones, with around nine tenths occurring once and the leading ten covering roughly 4.8%. Sequencing was performed on peripheral blood. These receptors all come from a woman aged 80 or over with acute or convalescent COVID-19. Each CDR3 is given with its conserved first and last residue. A D gene is named only where the DNA matches it firmly. Where a row states a size, it is once, few, many or the class of an expanded clone; other rows omit it.

CDR3 protein	CDR3 DNA	V gene	J gene	D gene	clone size
CASRQGAGNTIYF	TGTGCCAGCCGACAGGGGGCCGGAAACACCATATATTTT	TRBV12-3/TRBV12-4	TRBJ1-3	TRBD1	NA
CASSLGQGAGDFGNTIYF	TGCGCCAGCAGCTTGGGGCAGGGCGCAGGCGACTTTGGAAACACCATATATTTT	TRBV5-1	TRBJ1-3	NA	NA
CASSPGQGNSPLHF	TGTGCCAGCAGCCCCGGACAGGGCAATTCACCCCTCCACTTT	TRBV3-1/TRBV3-2	TRBJ1-6	TRBD1	NA
CASSQLANTGELFF	TGTGCCAGCAGCCAGCTAGCGAACACCGGGGAGCTGTTTTTT	TRBV11-2	TRBJ2-2	NA	NA
CASSLAQGASEQYF	TGTGCCAGCAGCTTAGCGCAGGGGGCCTCCGAGCAGTACTTC	TRBV7-2	TRBJ2-7	TRBD1	NA
CAIGLAGTTDTQYF	TGTGCCATCGGCTTAGCGGGGACCACAGATACGCAGTATTTT	TRBV10-3	TRBJ2-3	TRBD2	NA
CASSPRLAEPYEQYF	TGTGCCAGCAGTCCCAGACTAGCGGAGCCGTACGAGCAGTACTTC	TRBV6-5	TRBJ2-7	TRBD2	NA
CASSWRDRYTDTQYF	TGTGCCAGCTCCTGGCGGGACAGATACACAGATACGCAGTATTTT	TRBV9	TRBJ2-3	NA	NA
CASSRQGGYTEAFF	TGTGCCAGCAGTCGGCAGGGAGGTTACACTGAAGCTTTCTTT	TRBV27	TRBJ1-1	NA	NA
CAWSPGGAADGYTF	TGTGCCTGGTCCCCCGGGGGGGCGGCGGATGGCTACACCTTC	TRBV30	TRBJ1-2	NA	NA
CASSKKFDSIDNSGNTIYF	TGTGCCAGCAGCAAAAAGTTTGATTCGATAGATAACTCTGGAAACACCATATATTTT	TRBV21-1	TRBJ1-3	NA	NA
CSVARGTGNTIYF	TGCAGCGTTGCCAGAGGGACTGGAAACACCATATATTTT	TRBV29-1	TRBJ1-3	NA	NA
CASSSRWEGNQPQHF	TGTGCCAGCAGCTCACGTTGGGAGGGAAATCAGCCCCAGCATTTT	TRBV3-1/TRBV3-2	TRBJ1-5	NA	NA
CASSSSIKRLGYEQYF	TGTGCCAGCAGCTCGTCCATTAAGCGATTGGGCTACGAGCAGTACTTC	TRBV13	TRBJ2-7	NA	NA
CASSLRRTGAQYF	TGTGCCAGCAGCTTACGACGGACTGGAGCCCAGTACTTC	TRBV11-2	TRBJ2-5	NA	NA
CASSLTAGSTDTQYF	TGTGCCAGCAGCTTAACAGCGGGGAGCACAGATACGCAGTATTTT	TRBV7-2	TRBJ2-3	TRBD2	NA
CASSSGQGSETQYF	TGTGCCAGCTCCTCGGGACAGGGGAGCGAGACCCAGTACTTC	TRBV18	TRBJ2-5	TRBD1	once